This T cell receptor (beta chain) was captured by sequencing in a study of CD8 T cells in ankylosing spondylitis. V gave up 7 bases and J gave up 2 bases; unmatched junction bases: 6. Germline V lookup: CDR1 SQVTM, CDR2 ANQGSEA. The CDR3 length is 15 residues. There are many counts of this clonotype. Its antigen is not identified. Library preparation for TCR beta used quantitative 5'-RACE with molecular barcodes. From the 5' RACE reads, TCRdb called clonotypes with MiXCR, one entry per CDR3 protein. The sample consists of under 250,000 distinct CDR3 sequences, roughly 25% of them appearing once. Overall study results and limits: Some of the motif variants had earlier been found in reactive arthritis patients' fluid and blood. In peripheral blood, disease-linked CD8+ clones occurred at relatively low frequencies.

The material sequenced was blood, either unsorted or a sorted T cell fraction (not recorded which). The TCR comes from a male donor with ankylosing spondylitis or in good health (not recorded which). This sequence joins TRBV29-1 and TRBJ2-3, with 13 positions matching TRBD2. The CDR3 DNA is TGCAGCGCTCGGGGACTAGCGGGAAACACAGATACGCAGTATTTT. The encoded protein is CSARGLAGNTDTQYF.